These 29 T cell receptor beta chains originate from one sample sequenced in a study of shared clonotypes between healthy human individuals. CD45RO negativity and positive selection for CCR7 defined naive CD8 cells, a population that excluded terminally differentiated effector memory CD45RA+ cells. TCRdb's table, derived via immunoSEQ multiplex PCR, lists solely in-frame clones and lacks some. This sample has around 640,000 clones, with approximately 96% found just once. Input material: naive CD8+ T cells sorted from blood. All receptors derive from a woman aged 25 to 39 in good health.

This rearrangement joins TRBV5-6 to TRBJ2-1; D might be TRBD1 (6 bases). Deletions cut 0 bases from V and 7 bases from J, with 14 bases between. Germline CDR1 SGHDT, CDR2 YYEEEE. This CDR3 region has 15 residues. The CDR3 loop is CASSLGTDTGNEQFF. CDR3 nucleotide sequence: TGTGCCAGCAGCTTGGGGACAGATACGGGGAATGAGCAGTTCTTC.

The J gene is TRBJ2-5, the V gene TRBV25-1; unclear D gene. V was trimmed by 5 bases and J by 5 bases, leaving 18 bases between them. CDR1 MGHDK and CDR2 SYGVNS come from the germline V gene. The length of the CDR3 is 15 residues. The CDR3 protein is CASSTSGYLGETQYF. The DNA of the CDR3 is TGTGCCAGCAGTACGTCCGGATACCTTGGGGAGACCCAGTACTTC.

This clone was seen once. J is TRBJ2-3 and V is TRBV28; D is ambiguous. The V gene lost 2 bases and the J gene lost 1 base, with 7 bases spanning the gap. This CDR3 has 14 residues. Germline CDR1 is MDHEN and CDR2 is SYDVKM. CDR3: CASSLERRTDTQYF. The CDR3 DNA follows: TGTGCCAGCAGTTTAGAACGGCGCACAGATACGCAGTATTTT.

V and J are TRBV14 and TRBJ2-1; D is possibly TRBD2 (7 bases). The CDR3 has 16 residues. V was cut by 4 bases and J by 4 bases, with 17 bases left in between. Germline loops: CDR1 SGHDN, CDR2 FVKESK. The CDR3 loop is CASSLLKGGGYNEQFF. In nucleotides, the CDR3 is TGTGCCAGCAGCCTCCTTAAGGGGGGAGGGTACAATGAGCAGTTCTTC.

CDR3: CASSFTGTGAEAFF. CDR3 bases: TGTGCCAGCAGTTTTACGGGGACGGGGGCTGAAGCTTTCTTT. The V call is TRBV28, the J call TRBJ1-1; a weak D match, TRBD1 (5 bases). Trimming took off 3 bases at V and 6 bases at J, with 14 bases between the two ends. CDR1 is MDHEN, CDR2 SYDVKM, per germline. The CDR3 spans 14 residues.

V gene TRBV2 combines with J gene TRBJ2-2; no clear D. The CDR3 has 12 residues. Germline V gives CDR1 SNHLY, CDR2 FYNNEI. The DNA for the CDR3 is TGTGCTCAGCAAGGAAACACCGGGGAGCTGTTTTTT. Translating gives CAQQGNTGELFF.

V is TRBV2 and J is TRBJ2-2, with TRBD2 matching over 7 bases. This CDR3 region has 18 residues. Germline V CDR1 and CDR2: SNHLY, FYNNEI. Trimming removed 5 bases from V and 1 base from J; junction bases left unmatched: 13. The CDR3 nucleotides are TGTGCCAGCAGTAGGGTTGGACTAGTCCGTTGGAACACCGGGGAGCTGTTTTTT. It encodes CASSRVGLVRWNTGELFF.

CDR3 coding DNA: TGCGCCAGCAGCTCGCCCGACAGGGCCGCTAACTATGGCTACACCTTC. It is translated as CASSSPDRAANYGYTF. The rearrangement uses TRBV5-1 and TRBJ1-2; TRBD1 aligns across 7 bases. V gave up 3 bases and J gave up 0 bases; unmatched junction bases: 8. The CDR3 consists of 16 residues. The germline V gene has CDR1 SGHRS and CDR2 YFSETQ.

The V gene is TRBV10-3, the J gene TRBJ1-1, with no clear D. Germline CDR1 is ENHRY and CDR2 is SYGVKD. The CDR3 length is 13 residues. V shed 7 bases and J shed 1 base, with 10 bases lying between them. The CDR3, as DNA: TGTGCCATCACGTTAGGATCGAACACTGAAGCTTTCTTT. It specifies CAITLGSNTEAFF.

As concerns this clone: The same CDR3 also results from other DNA sequences found in this sample. This chain uses TRBV27 with TRBJ1-2; D remains ambiguous. The CDR3 runs 13 residues. In germline, CDR1 is MNHEY, CDR2 SMNVEV (reference sequence). V was clipped by 0 bases and J by 4 bases, with 6 bases between them. The CDR3: CASSLSGSYGYTF. As DNA, the CDR3 is TGTGCCAGCAGTTTATCGGGGTCCTATGGCTACACCTTC.

This clone occurred once. The chain links TRBV7-9 to TRBJ2-7, with 10 nucleotides matching TRBD1. Germline CDR1 is SEHNR and CDR2 is FQNEAQ (reference sequence). Trimming at V came to 4 bases and at J to 2 bases, leaving 8 bases not matched to a gene. The CDR3 consists of 16 residues. In DNA, the CDR3 is TGTGCCAGCAGCTCCCGACAGGGGGCCAAGGCCTACGAGCAGTACTTC. Translated, it gives CASSSRQGAKAYEQYF.

The chain employs TRBV28 and TRBJ2-1, with TRBD1 as a possible D gene (6 bases). Germline V CDR1 and CDR2: MDHEN, SYDVKM. Deletions cut 6 bases from V and 5 bases from J, with 11 bases between. CDR3 length equals 13 residues. The CDR3 bases are TGTGCCAGCAGACAGACAGGAGACAATGAGCAGTTCTTC. It codes for CASRQTGDNEQFF.

J is TRBJ1-5 and V is TRBV9; D is possibly TRBD1 (6 bases). V lost 0 bases and J lost 8, with 12 bases in between. The germline V gene has CDR1 SGDLS and CDR2 YYNGEE. This CDR3 has 14 residues. In DNA form, the CDR3 reads TGTGCCAGCAGCGTAGAAGGGGGAGGGGAGCCCCAGCATTTT. Amino acid sequence: CASSVEGGGEPQHF.

The chain links TRBV28 to TRBJ2-7, with 9 bases aligning to TRBD1. This CDR3 comprises 14 residues. CDR1 and CDR2 (germline): MDHEN, SYDVKM. V shed 4 bases and J 3 bases; nucleotides not matched to a gene: 4. The chain's CDR3 is CASSWGQGGYEQYF. The CDR3 nucleotides read TGTGCCAGCAGTTGGGGACAGGGTGGCTACGAGCAGTACTTC.

Written as DNA, the CDR3 is TGTGCCAGCAGTGATGGGGGCCTCTCCTACGAGCAGTACTTC. It specifies CASSDGGLSYEQYF. The chain combines TRBV2 with TRBJ2-7; TRBD1 is a possible D gene (6 bases). Germline V gives CDR1 SNHLY, CDR2 FYNNEI. Trimming removed 3 bases from V and 0 bases from J, with 9 bases in between. CDR3 length equals 14 residues.

The chain uses TRBV27 and TRBJ2-7; TRBD2 matches at 9 bases. The J segment lost 5 bases and the V segment lost 2 bases, leaving 10 bases of the junction unmatched. The CDR3 runs to 16 residues. Germline V CDR1 and CDR2: MNHEY, SMNVEV (reference sequence). DNA of the CDR3: TGTGCCAGCAGTTTAATTGGGACTAGCAATCTCCACGAGCAGTACTTC. Translated, it gives CASSLIGTSNLHEQYF.

The CDR3 DNA is TGTGCCAGCAGCTTACTGGGCAGGGGGGGCGTTGAAGCTTTCTTT. Residues: CASSLLGRGGVEAFF. The chain is built from TRBV7-2 and TRBJ1-1; 7 positions agree with TRBD1. The CDR3 sequence is 15 residues long. The germline gives CDR1 SGHTA, CDR2 FQGNSA. V lost 2 bases and J lost 7; bases outside the gene matches: 10.

This sequence joins TRBV5-1 and TRBJ1-4; no reliable D call. The germline V and J ends were trimmed by 0 bases and 4 bases, with 10 bases remaining between them. Germline V gene data show CDR1 as SGHRS and CDR2 as YFSETQ. This CDR3 spans 15 amino acids. The CDR3: CASSLGAGHNEKLFF. The CDR3 bases are TGCGCCAGCAGCTTGGGAGCAGGCCATAATGAAAAACTGTTTTTT.

The V call is TRBV28, the J call TRBJ1-2; D gene ambiguous. The CDR3 runs to 15 residues. V was shortened by 3 bases and J by 3 bases, with 14 bases between the two germline ends. Germline CDR1 MDHEN, CDR2 SYDVKM. The CDR3 region has the DNA TGTGCCAGCAGTTTGATCGGGTTACGAGACTATGGCTACACCTTC. Its protein is CASSLIGLRDYGYTF.

This chain joins TRBV5-5 and TRBJ1-1; weak D call: TRBD1 (6 bases). Germline V gives CDR1 SGHKS, CDR2 YYEKEE (reference sequence). Trimming cost V 8 bases and J 0 bases, with 23 bases left between them. The CDR3 is made up of 17 amino acids. The CDR3 spells CASNLYPRGTMNTEAFF. The CDR3 coding sequence is TGTGCCAGTAACCTCTACCCCAGGGGAACCATGAACACTGAAGCTTTCTTT.

The chain uses TRBV13 and TRBJ1-1; maybe TRBD1 (6 bases). V lost 5 bases to trimming and J lost 4 bases, with 11 bases between them. CDR3 length: 13 amino acids. Germline CDR1 PRHDT, CDR2 FYEKMQ (reference sequence). CDR3 DNA: TGTGCCAGCAGCGACGGACAGAGCACTGAAGCTTTCTTT. This codes for CASSDGQSTEAFF.

About this clone: Additional DNA sequences in this sample encode the identical CDR3. V and J are TRBV10-1 and TRBJ2-2; D unresolved. The CDR3 loop spans 13 amino acids. V was cut by 1 base and J by 5 bases, with 5 bases left in between. CDR1 is WNHNN and CDR2 is SYGVQD in the germline V gene (reference sequence). This CDR3 reads CASSEYGTGELFF. The CDR3 region has the DNA TGCGCCAGCAGTGAGTACGGAACCGGGGAGCTGTTTTTT.

Remarks on this clone: The sample carries other DNA sequences with the same CDR3. This sequence joins TRBV27 and TRBJ2-6; D is uncertain. CDR1 and CDR2 (germline): MNHEY, SMNVEV (reference sequence). Trimming removed 5 bases from V and 0 bases from J, with 5 bases in between. CDR3 length: 14 amino acids. The CDR3 is CASSLLSGANVLTF. The CDR3 DNA reads as TGTGCCAGCAGTCTCCTCTCTGGGGCCAACGTCCTGACTTTC.

This clone turned up a few times. The chain joins TRBV9 to TRBJ1-1; no firm D call. Per germline, CDR1 SGDLS and CDR2 YYNGEE. CDR3 length: 12 residues. Trimming took 0 bases from V and 3 from J, leaving 3 bases between them. This chain's CDR3 is CASSVAYTEAFF. As DNA, the CDR3 is TGTGCCAGCAGCGTAGCCTACACTGAAGCTTTCTTT.

This chain's CDR3 is CASSPKTGGYGGYTF. DNA of the CDR3: TGTGCCAGCAGCCCAAAGACAGGGGGATACGGTGGCTACACCTTC. The rearrangement joins TRBV9 to TRBJ1-2, with 9 nucleotides matching TRBD1. The CDR3 spans 15 residues. Germline V gives CDR1 SGDLS, CDR2 YYNGEE. The J segment lost 7 bases and the V segment lost 4 bases, leaving 11 bases of the junction unmatched.

V gene TRBV7-8 combines with J gene TRBJ2-7; 7 bases agree with TRBD1. The germline V gene encodes CDR1 SGHVS and CDR2 FQNEAQ. The CDR3 covers 14 residues. Trimming took 5 bases from V and 3 from J; bases not matched to a gene: 7. The CDR3 DNA reads as TGTGCCAGCAGCCATCCGGGACAGAGCTACGAGCAGTACTTC. Amino acid sequence: CASSHPGQSYEQYF. The full variable domain, completed using reference TRBV7-8 and TRBJ2-7, is GAGVSQSPRYKVAKRGQDVALRCDPISGHVSLFWYQQALGQGPEFLTYFQNEAQLDKSGLPSDRFFAERPEGSVSTLKIQRTQQEDSAVYLCASSHPGQSYEQYFGPGTRLTVT.

The CDR3 is CARGLAVYNEQFF. The CDR3 DNA follows: TGTGCCAGAGGGCTAGCAGTCTACAATGAGCAGTTCTTC. The rearrangement links TRBV6-7 to TRBJ2-1; D is perhaps TRBD2 (5 bases). TRBV6-7 is given ORF status, its function remaining uncertain. The CDR3 consists of 13 residues. V lost 9 bases and J lost 3, with 12 bases in between.

This clone was seen just once. V is TRBV28 and J is TRBJ1-1; D gene unclear. With 6 bases removed from V and 1 base from J, the gap between germline ends came to 6 bases. The germline V gene encodes CDR1 MDHEN and CDR2 SYDVKM. This CDR3 is built from 12 residues. The CDR3 region is CASSPKNTEAFF. CDR3 DNA sequence: TGTGCCAGCAGCCCGAAGAACACTGAAGCTTTCTTT.

The chain has TRBV27 and TRBJ2-2; D might be TRBD1 or TRBD2, each matching 6 bases. V lost 8 bases and J 2 bases, leaving 18 bases between the germline ends. This CDR3 has 16 residues. The germline V gene encodes CDR1 MNHEY and CDR2 SMNVEV (reference sequence). The CDR3 DNA sequence: TGTGCCAGCCGACAGTTTACCGGGGGCAACACCGGGGAGCTGTTTTTT. This gives the protein CASRQFTGGNTGELFF.